Given below is one T cell receptor beta chain in context. The data were taken from a study of blood T cell repertoires in COVID-19. Profiled with immunoSEQ multiplex PCR; TCRdb holds only in-frame clones, not every one. The sample records about 310,000 clones, around 89% being singletons. Germline V lookup: CDR1 SGHVS, CDR2 FNYEAQ. J gave up 3 bases and V 1 base, and 5 bases lay outside the gene matches. The CDR3 spans 16 residues. Participant ages covered roughly 18 to 89 years across 24 US areas. Participants had their cohort set by participant-reported clinical history. The rearrangement uses TRBV7-6 and TRBJ2-2; 7 positions match TRBD2. The clonotype comes from a woman in her forties who had recovered from COVID-19. The specimen sequenced was PBMCs or T cells enriched from blood (not recorded which). CDR3: CASSLVGDYYTGELFF. CDR3 DNA sequence: TGTGCCAGCAGCTTAGTAGGGGACTACTACACCGGGGAGCTGTTTTTT.